Listed here are 5 T cell receptor beta chains from one sample, sequenced in a study of blood T cell repertoires in COVID-19. Produced via immunoSEQ multiplex PCR; TCRdb's table is partial and in-frame only. The sample holds about 310,000 clones, around nine tenths seen once. Sequencing was done on a sample of peripheral blood. Receptors were obtained from a man aged 50-59 years with active or convalescent COVID-19.

This clone was detected only a few times. This chain uses TRBV30 with TRBJ1-5; 8 nucleotides match TRBD1. This CDR3 region has 14 residues. J was trimmed by 4 bases and V by 3 bases; bases with no gene match: 5. Germline CDR1 is GTSNPN and CDR2 is SVGIG (reference sequence). CDR3 sequence reads: CAWSRGLGNQPQHF. DNA of the CDR3: TGTGCCTGGAGCAGGGGGCTCGGAAATCAGCCCCAGCATTTT.

V gene TRBV19 combines with J gene TRBJ1-1; D unclear. Trimming stripped 5 bases from V and 0 bases from J, with 13 bases between. The germline gives CDR1 LNHDA, CDR2 SQIVND (reference sequence). The CDR3 has 15 residues. CDR3: CASSSVDTMNTEAFF. In DNA, the CDR3 is TGTGCCAGTAGTTCGGTCGATACTATGAACACTGAAGCTTTCTTT.

The chain links TRBV6-6 to TRBJ1-1, with 8 bases aligning to TRBD1. CDR3 length equals 13 residues. Losses at the gene ends were 8 bases for V and 4 bases for J; bases not matched to a gene: 6. Germline V lookup: CDR1 MNHNY, CDR2 SVGAGI (reference sequence). CDR3 nucleotide sequence: TGTGCCAGCTGGACAGGGTGGGGCACTGAAGCTTTCTTT. Translating gives CASWTGWGTEAFF.

The chain uses TRBV5-6 and TRBJ2-5; D remains ambiguous. The CDR3 totals 18 residues. Trimming stripped 3 bases from V and 3 bases from J, with 24 bases between. Germline values: CDR1 SGHDT, CDR2 YYEEEE. The CDR3 bases are TGTGCCAGCAGCTCACTCCGGATTCGGAGTTCCACAAAAGAGACCCAGTACTTC. Protein: CASSSLRIRSSTKETQYF.

This sequence joins TRBV19 and TRBJ1-2; the D gene is possibly TRBD1 (5 bases). Trimming removed 3 bases from V and 13 bases from J, with 15 bases in between. CDR1 and CDR2 from the germline V gene are LNHDA and SQIVND (reference sequence). The CDR3 spans 12 residues. The CDR3 loop reads CASSMAQGSLTF. The CDR3 DNA follows: TGTGCCAGTAGTATGGCTCAGGGAAGCCTCACCTTC.